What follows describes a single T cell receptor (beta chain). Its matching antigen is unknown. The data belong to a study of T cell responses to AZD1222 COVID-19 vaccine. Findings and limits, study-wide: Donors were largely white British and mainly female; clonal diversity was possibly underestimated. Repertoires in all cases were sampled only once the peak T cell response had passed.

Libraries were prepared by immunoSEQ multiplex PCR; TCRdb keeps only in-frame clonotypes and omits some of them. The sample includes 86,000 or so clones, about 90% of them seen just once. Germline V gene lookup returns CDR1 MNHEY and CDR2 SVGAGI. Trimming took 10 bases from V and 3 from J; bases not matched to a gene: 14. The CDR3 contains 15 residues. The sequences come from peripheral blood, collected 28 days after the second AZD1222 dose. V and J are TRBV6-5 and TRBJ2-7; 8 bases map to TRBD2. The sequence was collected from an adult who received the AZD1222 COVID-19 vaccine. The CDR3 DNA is TGTGCCACCCAACTAGCGGATGCATTCAGCTACGAGCAGTACTTC. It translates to CATQLADAFSYEQYF.